These T cell receptor beta chains were read from a single sample in a study of cytomegalovirus exposure and HLA in healthy donors. Some clones are missing from TCRdb's copy, which holds only in-frame ones; the method was immunoSEQ multiplex PCR. Of fewer than 200,000 clones listed, around 76% are singletons. The sample comprised PBMCs. The source is a female donor in good health and CMV-seronegative. The CDR3 runs from the conserved cysteine through the conserved F or W. Each record gives: CDR3 DNA, CDR3 protein, D gene, clone size, J gene, V gene. D genes are given only for firm matches. Part of the rows lack a size; the others show once, few, many or a class for expanded clones.

cdr3_nt: TGTGCCAGCAGCTTTAGGACAGGGGATCAGCCCCAGCATTTT
cdr3_aa: CASSFRTGDQPQHF
d_call: TRBD1
clone_size: .
j_call: TRBJ1-5
v_call: TRBV11-2

cdr3_nt: TGCGCCAGCAGCTACGGGTCGGGATACACTAGCACAGATACGCAGTATTTT
cdr3_aa: CASSYGSGYTSTDTQYF
d_call: .
clone_size: .
j_call: TRBJ2-3
v_call: TRBV5-1

cdr3_nt: TGCGCCAGCAGCCACGACACTCCAAGATACAATGAGCAGTTCTTC
cdr3_aa: CASSHDTPRYNEQFF
d_call: .
clone_size: .
j_call: TRBJ2-1
v_call: TRBV5-1

cdr3_nt: TGCAGCGTTGAACAAACCCTACACAATGAGCAGTTCTTC
cdr3_aa: CSVEQTLHNEQFF
d_call: .
clone_size: .
j_call: TRBJ2-1
v_call: TRBV29-1

cdr3_nt: TGTGCCAGCAGCTTGGTGGGACTAGGACTTTACGAGCAGTACTTC
cdr3_aa: CASSLVGLGLYEQYF
d_call: TRBD2
clone_size: .
j_call: TRBJ2-7
v_call: TRBV5-4

cdr3_nt: TGTGCCAGCAGCCAAGAGCCTAGCGGGGTGACCGGGGAGCTGTTTTTT
cdr3_aa: CASSQEPSGVTGELFF
d_call: TRBD2
clone_size: .
j_call: TRBJ2-2
v_call: TRBV4-2

cdr3_nt: TGTGCCAGCAGCTCGACTAGCGGTGTGTACAATGAGCAGTTCTTC
cdr3_aa: CASSSTSGVYNEQFF
d_call: TRBD2
clone_size: .
j_call: TRBJ2-1
v_call: TRBV7-8

cdr3_nt: TGCGCCAGCAGCCCCGGGACAGGGGTAGACTATGGCTACACCTTC
cdr3_aa: CASSPGTGVDYGYTF
d_call: TRBD1
clone_size: .
j_call: TRBJ1-2
v_call: TRBV5-1

cdr3_nt: TGTGCCGTAAGGCGACTAGCAGATGCCGGGGAGCTGTTTTTT
cdr3_aa: CAVRRLADAGELFF
d_call: TRBD2
clone_size: .
j_call: TRBJ2-2
v_call: TRBV10-3

cdr3_nt: TGCGCCAGCAGGGTCGTCAGTCCCTACAATGAGCAGTTCTTC
cdr3_aa: CASRVVSPYNEQFF
d_call: .
clone_size: .
j_call: TRBJ2-1
v_call: TRBV5-1

cdr3_nt: TGTGCCAGCAGCCCAGGAGGCACTGAAGCTTTCTTT
cdr3_aa: CASSPGGTEAFF
d_call: .
clone_size: .
j_call: TRBJ1-1
v_call: TRBV7-9

cdr3_nt: TGTGCCAGCAGCTTAAGGGCAGGGGCAGACTATGGCTACACCTTC
cdr3_aa: CASSLRAGADYGYTF
d_call: .
clone_size: .
j_call: TRBJ1-2
v_call: TRBV7-2

cdr3_nt: TGTGCCAGCAGCTTACGTACTAGTTTTAAAGTGGGAGTCAACGAGCAGTACTTC
cdr3_aa: CASSLRTSFKVGVNEQYF
d_call: .
clone_size: few
j_call: TRBJ2-7
v_call: TRBV7-6

cdr3_nt: TGTGCCAGCAGCTTAGACGGGGTACAGTACTTC
cdr3_aa: CASSLDGVQYF
d_call: .
clone_size: .
j_call: TRBJ2-7
v_call: TRBV5-4

cdr3_nt: TGTGCCAGCAGGGTACGGGAGCGAACCTACGAGCAGTACTTC
cdr3_aa: CASRVRERTYEQYF
d_call: .
clone_size: .
j_call: TRBJ2-7
v_call: TRBV6-5

cdr3_nt: TGCAGCGCCCGGGACAGAGAGAACTATGGCTACACCTTC
cdr3_aa: CSARDRENYGYTF
d_call: TRBD1
clone_size: .
j_call: TRBJ1-2
v_call: TRBV29-1

cdr3_nt: TGTGCCAGCAGCTGGCTGGACAGCAGGGCACCCACAGAAGCTTTCTTT
cdr3_aa: CASSWLDSRAPTEAFF
d_call: .
clone_size: .
j_call: TRBJ1-1
v_call: TRBV5-6

cdr3_nt: TGTGCCAGCAGCCCCCTTGCGGGCAATCAGCCCCAGCATTTT
cdr3_aa: CASSPLAGNQPQHF
d_call: .
clone_size: .
j_call: TRBJ1-5
v_call: TRBV9

cdr3_nt: TGTGCCAGTGGGCGCAGGGACTATGGCTACACCTTC
cdr3_aa: CASGRRDYGYTF
d_call: .
clone_size: .
j_call: TRBJ1-2
v_call: TRBV27

cdr3_nt: TGTGCCAGCAGCTATGGGGGACTACAAGAGACCCAGTACTTC
cdr3_aa: CASSYGGLQETQYF
d_call: TRBD2
clone_size: .
j_call: TRBJ2-5
v_call: TRBV11-2

cdr3_nt: TGTGCCTGGGCCCCTGCGGGGGGGCAGGTAGATACGCAGTATTTT
cdr3_aa: CAWAPAGGQVDTQYF
d_call: TRBD2
clone_size: .
j_call: TRBJ2-3
v_call: TRBV30

cdr3_nt: TGCACCAGCAGCCACCCCCGGGACTATAATGAAAAACTGTTTTTT
cdr3_aa: CTSSHPRDYNEKLFF
d_call: .
clone_size: .
j_call: TRBJ1-4
v_call: TRBV1

cdr3_nt: TGTGCCTGGAGTACAGGACGCTCCTACAATGAGCAGTTCTTC
cdr3_aa: CAWSTGRSYNEQFF
d_call: .
clone_size: few
j_call: TRBJ2-1
v_call: TRBV30

cdr3_nt: TGTGCCAGCAGCCGACAGGGGCTCCACACAGATACGCAGTATTTT
cdr3_aa: CASSRQGLHTDTQYF
d_call: TRBD1
clone_size: .
j_call: TRBJ2-3
v_call: TRBV5-5

cdr3_nt: TGTGCCAGCATCCGATCCGACGGGGATCCCGGCCTCTATAATTCACCCCTCCACTTT
cdr3_aa: CASIRSDGDPGLYNSPLHF
d_call: .
clone_size: few
j_call: TRBJ1-6
v_call: TRBV27

cdr3_nt: TGTGCCACCAGCAGAACCCGGGACAGGAGCTCCTACAATGAGCAGTTCTTC
cdr3_aa: CATSRTRDRSSYNEQFF
d_call: TRBD1
clone_size: once
j_call: TRBJ2-1
v_call: TRBV15

cdr3_nt: TGTGCCAGCAGTGAAGAAAGGACATTTAGTTTCTACGAGCAGTACTTC
cdr3_aa: CASSEERTFSFYEQYF
d_call: .
clone_size: .
j_call: TRBJ2-7
v_call: TRBV6-1

cdr3_nt: TGTGCCATCCTCTGGGGGGGCGCGCGGGACACTGAAGCTTTCTTT
cdr3_aa: CAILWGGARDTEAFF
d_call: .
clone_size: .
j_call: TRBJ1-1
v_call: TRBV6-1

cdr3_nt: TGTGCCTGCAGGGGACTAGCGGGAGTACAAGAGACCCAGTACTTC
cdr3_aa: CACRGLAGVQETQYF
d_call: TRBD2
clone_size: few
j_call: TRBJ2-5
v_call: TRBV30

cdr3_nt: TGCGCCAGCAGCCCGACCGTAGCACCGACCCAGTACTTC
cdr3_aa: CASSPTVAPTQYF
d_call: .
clone_size: .
j_call: TRBJ2-5
v_call: TRBV5-1

cdr3_nt: TGTGCCAGCAGTCGGGAGGTGGGGGTGGCCGGGGAGCTGTTTTTT
cdr3_aa: CASSREVGVAGELFF
d_call: TRBD2
clone_size: .
j_call: TRBJ2-2
v_call: TRBV9

cdr3_nt: TGTGCCAGCAGCGCACAGTCCTCCTCTGGAAACACCATATATTTT
cdr3_aa: CASSAQSSSGNTIYF
d_call: .
clone_size: few
j_call: TRBJ1-3
v_call: TRBV4-2

cdr3_nt: TGCGCCAGCAGCTTGGGGGGGGTTAATGAAAAACTGTTTTTT
cdr3_aa: CASSLGGVNEKLFF
d_call: .
clone_size: .
j_call: TRBJ1-4
v_call: TRBV5-1

cdr3_nt: TGTGCCAGCAGAACCCGGGACAGGGTACCTGAAGCTTTCTTT
cdr3_aa: CASRTRDRVPEAFF
d_call: TRBD1
clone_size: once
j_call: TRBJ1-1
v_call: TRBV6-5

cdr3_nt: TGTGCCACCCGGACAGGGGGCGTGCAGCCCCAGCATTTT
cdr3_aa: CATRTGGVQPQHF
d_call: TRBD1
clone_size: .
j_call: TRBJ1-5
v_call: TRBV19

cdr3_nt: TGTGCCAGCAGCTTGACAGGGGGCAACACTGAAGCTTTCTTT
cdr3_aa: CASSLTGGNTEAFF
d_call: TRBD1
clone_size: .
j_call: TRBJ1-1
v_call: TRBV11-1

cdr3_nt: TGTGCCAGCAGCTTCGATGGGGACAGGAACTATGAGCAGTTCTTC
cdr3_aa: CASSFDGDRNYEQFF
d_call: TRBD1
clone_size: .
j_call: TRBJ2-1
v_call: TRBV11-3

cdr3_nt: TGTGCCAGCAGTTACTCGAGGGGGACAGCTATTTATGGCTACACCTTC
cdr3_aa: CASSYSRGTAIYGYTF
d_call: TRBD1
clone_size: .
j_call: TRBJ1-2
v_call: TRBV6-5

cdr3_nt: TGTGCCAGCTCACCATGGACTTCCTCGAACACTGAAGCTTTCTTT
cdr3_aa: CASSPWTSSNTEAFF
d_call: .
clone_size: .
j_call: TRBJ1-1
v_call: TRBV18

cdr3_nt: TGTGCCAGCAGTTACTCGGGACAGGGAAATTCACCCCTCCACTTT
cdr3_aa: CASSYSGQGNSPLHF
d_call: TRBD1
clone_size: .
j_call: TRBJ1-6
v_call: TRBV6-5

cdr3_nt: TGTGCCAGCAGTTACTCGAATCGGGACACTGAAGCTTTCTTT
cdr3_aa: CASSYSNRDTEAFF
d_call: .
clone_size: .
j_call: TRBJ1-1
v_call: TRBV6-6